This T cell receptor (beta chain) was documented in a study of blood T cell repertoires in COVID-19. Study context: Researchers got acute and convalescent COVID-19 samples from the United States, Italy and Spain.

V shed 5 bases and J 3 bases; nucleotides not matched to a gene: 10. Germline V gene sequence: CDR1 SGHTA, CDR2 FQGNSA. The CDR3 runs to 17 residues. The protocol was immunoSEQ multiplex PCR, while the TCRdb copy is restricted to in-frame clones and leaves out a portion. The sample has 150,000 to 200,000 clones, about nine tenths seen once; the top ten hold roughly 9.8%. Seattle patients were enrolled while actively infected and followed longitudinally. Sequences were obtained from peripheral blood. The chain carries TRBV7-2 and TRBJ2-7; 13 nucleotides align to TRBD2. This sequence was found in an older woman with COVID-19, enrolled during active disease. CDR3 residues: CASSLGTSGILFYEQYF. The CDR3 bases are TGTGCCAGCAGCCTGGGGACTAGCGGGATCCTATTCTACGAGCAGTACTTC.